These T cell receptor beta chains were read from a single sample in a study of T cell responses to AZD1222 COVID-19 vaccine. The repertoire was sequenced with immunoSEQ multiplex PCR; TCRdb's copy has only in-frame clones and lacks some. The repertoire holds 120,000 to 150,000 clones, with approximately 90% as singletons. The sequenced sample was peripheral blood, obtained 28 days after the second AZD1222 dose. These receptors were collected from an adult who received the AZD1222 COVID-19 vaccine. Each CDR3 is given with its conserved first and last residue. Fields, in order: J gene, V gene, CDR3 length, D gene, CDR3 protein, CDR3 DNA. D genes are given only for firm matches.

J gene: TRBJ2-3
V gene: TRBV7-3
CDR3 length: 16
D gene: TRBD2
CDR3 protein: CASSPGRTRTLDTQYF
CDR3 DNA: TGTGCCAGCAGCCCGGGGAGGACTAGGACTTTAGATACGCAGTATTTT

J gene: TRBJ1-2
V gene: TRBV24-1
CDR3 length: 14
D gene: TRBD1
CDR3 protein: CATSDRDSARGYTF
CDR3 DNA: TGTGCCACCAGTGACCGGGACAGCGCTAGGGGCTACACCTTC

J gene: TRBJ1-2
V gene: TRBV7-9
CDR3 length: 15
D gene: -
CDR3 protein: CASSTTGGGNYGYTF
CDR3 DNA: TGTGCCAGCAGTACTACGGGAGGGGGGAACTATGGCTACACCTTC

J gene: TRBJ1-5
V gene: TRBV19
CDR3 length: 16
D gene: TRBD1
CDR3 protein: CASSPIDRGRNQPQHF
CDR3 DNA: TGTGCCAGTAGTCCGATTGACAGGGGGCGGAATCAGCCCCAGCATTTT

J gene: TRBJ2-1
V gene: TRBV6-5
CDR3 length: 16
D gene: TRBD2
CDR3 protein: CASSYRLAGGPNEQFF
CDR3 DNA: TGTGCCAGCAGTTACCGACTAGCGGGAGGCCCCAATGAGCAGTTCTTC

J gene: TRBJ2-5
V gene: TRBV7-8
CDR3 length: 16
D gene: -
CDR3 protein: CASSSPSIRRGETQYF
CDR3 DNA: TGTGCCAGCAGCTCCCCTTCCATCCGTAGGGGTGAGACCCAGTACTTC

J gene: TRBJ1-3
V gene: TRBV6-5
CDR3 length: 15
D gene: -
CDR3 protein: CASSYQGRGYDTIYF
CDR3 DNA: TGTGCCAGCAGTTATCAGGGGCGCGGTTACGACACCATATATTTT

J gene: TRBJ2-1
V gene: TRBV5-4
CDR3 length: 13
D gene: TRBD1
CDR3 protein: CASSLNRGNEQFF
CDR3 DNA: TGTGCCAGCAGCTTAAACAGGGGGAATGAGCAGTTCTTC

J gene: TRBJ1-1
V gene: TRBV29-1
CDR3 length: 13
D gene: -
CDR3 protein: CSVVRGLNTEAFF
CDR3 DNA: TGCAGCGTGGTGCGGGGATTGAACACTGAAGCTTTCTTT

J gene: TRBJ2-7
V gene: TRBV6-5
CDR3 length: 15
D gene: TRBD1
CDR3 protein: CASSYSGQGASEQYF
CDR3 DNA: TGTGCCAGCAGTTACTCGGGACAGGGGGCTAGTGAGCAGTACTTC